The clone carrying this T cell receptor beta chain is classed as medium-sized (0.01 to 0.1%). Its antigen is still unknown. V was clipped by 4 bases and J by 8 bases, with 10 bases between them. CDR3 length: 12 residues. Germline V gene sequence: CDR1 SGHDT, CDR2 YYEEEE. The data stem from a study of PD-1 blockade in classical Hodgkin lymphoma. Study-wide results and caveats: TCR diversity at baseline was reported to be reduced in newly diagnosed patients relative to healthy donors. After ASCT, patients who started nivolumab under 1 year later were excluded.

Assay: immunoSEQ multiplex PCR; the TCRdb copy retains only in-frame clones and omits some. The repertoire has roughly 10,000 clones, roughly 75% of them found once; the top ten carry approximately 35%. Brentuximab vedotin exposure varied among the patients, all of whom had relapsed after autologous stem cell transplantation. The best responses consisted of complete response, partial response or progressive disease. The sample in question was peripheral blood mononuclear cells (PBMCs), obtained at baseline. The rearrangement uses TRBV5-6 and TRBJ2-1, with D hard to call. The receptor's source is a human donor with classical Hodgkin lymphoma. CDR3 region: CASSPLDHEQFF. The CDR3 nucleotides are TGTGCCAGCAGCCCCCTCGACCATGAGCAGTTCTTC.